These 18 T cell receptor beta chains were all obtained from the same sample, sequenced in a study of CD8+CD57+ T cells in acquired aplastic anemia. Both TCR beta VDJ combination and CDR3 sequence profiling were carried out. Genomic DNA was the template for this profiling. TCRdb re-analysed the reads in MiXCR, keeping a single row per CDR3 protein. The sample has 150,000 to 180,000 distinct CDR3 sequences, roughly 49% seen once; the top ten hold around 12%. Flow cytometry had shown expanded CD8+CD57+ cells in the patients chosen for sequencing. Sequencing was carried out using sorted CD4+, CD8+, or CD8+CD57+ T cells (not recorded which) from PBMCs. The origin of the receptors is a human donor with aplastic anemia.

Here the CDR3 reads CSVVTGGFAGELFF. In DNA, the CDR3 is TGCAGCGTTGTCACAGGGGGGTTTGCCGGGGAGCTGTTTTTT. This chain joins TRBV29-1 and TRBJ2-2; 8 positions agree with TRBD1. Per the germline V gene, CDR1 is SQVTM and CDR2 is ANQGSEA. The CDR3 sequence is 14 residues long. The J segment lost 6 bases and the V segment lost 4 bases, leaving 7 bases of the junction unmatched.

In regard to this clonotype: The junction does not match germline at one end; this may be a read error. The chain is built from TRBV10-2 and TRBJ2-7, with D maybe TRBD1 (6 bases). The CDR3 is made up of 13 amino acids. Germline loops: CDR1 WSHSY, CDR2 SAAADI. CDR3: CASSQETGYERYF. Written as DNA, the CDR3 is TGCGCCAGCAGCCAAGAGACAGGCTACGAGCGGTACTTC.

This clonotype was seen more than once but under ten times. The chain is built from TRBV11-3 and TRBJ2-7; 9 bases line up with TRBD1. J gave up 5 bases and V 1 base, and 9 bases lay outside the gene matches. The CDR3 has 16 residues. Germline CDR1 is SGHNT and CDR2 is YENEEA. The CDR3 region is CASSLGGTGRRDEQYF. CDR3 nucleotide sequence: TGTGCCAGCAGCTTAGGCGGGACAGGGAGAAGAGACGAGCAGTACTTC.

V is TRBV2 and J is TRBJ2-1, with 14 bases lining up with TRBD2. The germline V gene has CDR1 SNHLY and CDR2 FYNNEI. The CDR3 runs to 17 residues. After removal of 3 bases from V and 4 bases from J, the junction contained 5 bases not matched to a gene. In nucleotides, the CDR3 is TGTGCCAGCAGTGAGACTAGCGGGGGGGCAAAGTACAATGAGCAGTTCTTC. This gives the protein CASSETSGGAKYNEQFF.

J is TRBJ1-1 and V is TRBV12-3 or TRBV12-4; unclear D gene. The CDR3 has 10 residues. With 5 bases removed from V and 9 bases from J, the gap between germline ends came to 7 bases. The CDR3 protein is CASSPGQAFF. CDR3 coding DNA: TGTGCCAGCAGTCCCGGGCAAGCTTTCTTT.

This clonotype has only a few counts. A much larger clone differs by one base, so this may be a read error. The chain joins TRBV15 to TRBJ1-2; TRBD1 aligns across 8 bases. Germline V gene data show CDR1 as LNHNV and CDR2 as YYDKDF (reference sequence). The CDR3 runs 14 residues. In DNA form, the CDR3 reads TGTGCCACCAGCAGAGTCGGGACAGGCTATGGCTACGCCTTC. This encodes CATSRVGTGYGYAF. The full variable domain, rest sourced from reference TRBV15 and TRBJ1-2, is DAMVIQNPRYQVTQFGKPVTLSCSQTLNHNVMYWYQQKSSQAPKLLFHYYDKDFNNEADTPDNFQSRRPNTSFCFLDIRSPGLGDTAMYLCATSRVGTGYGYAFGSGTRLTVV.

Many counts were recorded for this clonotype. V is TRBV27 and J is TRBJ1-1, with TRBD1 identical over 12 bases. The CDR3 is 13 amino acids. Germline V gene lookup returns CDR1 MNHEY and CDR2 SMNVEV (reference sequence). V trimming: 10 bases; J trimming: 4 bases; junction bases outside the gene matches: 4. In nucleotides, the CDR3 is TGTGCCACCGGGACAGGGGGCAGCACTGAAGCTTTCTTT. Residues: CATGTGGSTEAFF.

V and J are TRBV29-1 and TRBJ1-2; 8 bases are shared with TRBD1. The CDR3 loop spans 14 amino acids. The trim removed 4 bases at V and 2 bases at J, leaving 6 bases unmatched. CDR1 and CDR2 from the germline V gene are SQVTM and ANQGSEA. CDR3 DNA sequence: TGCAGCGTTGGCGGGGGACAGGACAACTATGGCTACACCTTC. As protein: CSVGGGQDNYGYTF.

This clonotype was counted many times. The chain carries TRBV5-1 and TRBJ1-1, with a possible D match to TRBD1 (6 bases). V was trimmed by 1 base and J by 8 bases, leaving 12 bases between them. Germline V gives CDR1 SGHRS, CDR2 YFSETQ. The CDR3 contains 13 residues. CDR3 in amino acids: CASSLRGGREAFF. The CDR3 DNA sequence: TGCGCCAGCAGCTTGCGCGGGGGCCGGGAAGCTTTCTTT.

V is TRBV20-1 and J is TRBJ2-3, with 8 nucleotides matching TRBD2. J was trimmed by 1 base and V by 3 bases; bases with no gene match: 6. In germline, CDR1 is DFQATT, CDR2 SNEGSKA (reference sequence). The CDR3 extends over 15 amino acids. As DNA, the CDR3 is TGCAGTGCTAGGGGGCTAGCGGGTCGCACAGATACGCAGTATTTT. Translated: CSARGLAGRTDTQYF.

The CDR3, as DNA: TGTGCCAGCAGCTTAGTTAGGGGTTACGAGCAGTACTTC. Its protein is CASSLVRGYEQYF. V is TRBV7-7 and J is TRBJ2-7; D is possibly TRBD1 (5 bases). This CDR3 has 13 residues. CDR1 and CDR2 from the germline V gene are SSHAT and FNYEAQ (reference sequence). V lost 1 base to trimming and J lost 4 bases, with 8 bases between them.

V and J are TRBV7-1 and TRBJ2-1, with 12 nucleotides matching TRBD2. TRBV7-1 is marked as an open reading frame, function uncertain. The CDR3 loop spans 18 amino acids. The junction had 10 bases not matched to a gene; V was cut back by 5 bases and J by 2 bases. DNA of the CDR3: TGTGCCAGCAGCACCGCGCCTAGCGGGGGGGCACCCTACAATGAGCAGTTCTTC. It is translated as CASSTAPSGGAPYNEQFF.

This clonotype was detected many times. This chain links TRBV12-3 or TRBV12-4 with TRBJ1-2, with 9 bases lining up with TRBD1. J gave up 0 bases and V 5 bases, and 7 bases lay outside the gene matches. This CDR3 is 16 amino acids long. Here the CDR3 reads CASSPGQGPPNYGYTF. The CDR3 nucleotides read TGTGCCAGCAGTCCCGGACAGGGGCCGCCTAACTATGGCTACACCTTC.

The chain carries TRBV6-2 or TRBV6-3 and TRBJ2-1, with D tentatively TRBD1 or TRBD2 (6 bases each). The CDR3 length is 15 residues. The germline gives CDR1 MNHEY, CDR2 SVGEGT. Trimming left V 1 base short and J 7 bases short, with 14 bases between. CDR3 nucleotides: TGTGCCAGCAGTTACTACTTAGGGGGGCGGAATGAGCAGTTCTTC. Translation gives CASSYYLGGRNEQFF.

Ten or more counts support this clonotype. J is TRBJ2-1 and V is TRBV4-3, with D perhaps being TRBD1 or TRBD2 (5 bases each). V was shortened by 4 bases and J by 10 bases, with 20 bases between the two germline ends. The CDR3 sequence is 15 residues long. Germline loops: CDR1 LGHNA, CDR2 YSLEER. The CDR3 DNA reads TGCGCCAGCAGCCCCTCCGGGGACCTCTCAGGGGAGCAGTTCTTC. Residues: CASSPSGDLSGEQFF.

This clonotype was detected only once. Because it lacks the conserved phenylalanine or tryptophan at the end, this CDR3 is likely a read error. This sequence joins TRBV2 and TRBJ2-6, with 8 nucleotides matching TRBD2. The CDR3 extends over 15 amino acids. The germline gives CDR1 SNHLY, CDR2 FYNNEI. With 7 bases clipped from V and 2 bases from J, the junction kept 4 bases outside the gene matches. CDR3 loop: CASTMRGAGANVLTD. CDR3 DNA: TGTGCCAGCACTATGCGGGGGGCTGGGGCCAACGTCCTGACTGAC.

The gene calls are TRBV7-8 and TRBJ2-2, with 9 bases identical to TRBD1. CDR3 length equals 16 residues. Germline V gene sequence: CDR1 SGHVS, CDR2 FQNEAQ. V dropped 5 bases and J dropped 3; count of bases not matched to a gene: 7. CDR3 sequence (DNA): TGTGCCAGCAGCCAAGCGGGACAGGGATACACCGGGGAGCTGTTTTTT. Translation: CASSQAGQGYTGELFF.

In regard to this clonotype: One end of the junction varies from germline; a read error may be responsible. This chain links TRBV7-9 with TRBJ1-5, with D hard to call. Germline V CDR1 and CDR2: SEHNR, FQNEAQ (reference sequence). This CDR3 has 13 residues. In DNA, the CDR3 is TGTGCCAGCAGCTTTGATCGCAATGAGCCCCAGCATTTT. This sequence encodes CASSFDRNEPQHF.